The clone carrying this TCR beta chain was seen ten or more times. Its antigen is as yet unknown. This record comes from a study of metastatic and nonmetastatic thyroid tumors. Overall study findings and caveats: Relative to benign nodules, malignant thyroid tumors were reportedly characterized by significantly elevated TCR beta diversity in blood and tumor.

Thyroid surgery was preceded by no treatment in any patient. There are 14 residues in the CDR3. Unmatched junction bases numbered 6, after V lost 9 bases and J lost 4 bases. In germline, CDR1 is MNHEY, CDR2 SMNVEV (reference sequence). TCRdb redid the clone calls on the PCR reads using MiXCR. The sample consists of about 89,000 clones, approximately 13% of them appearing once. What was sequenced was tumor tissue. The V and J genes are TRBV27 and TRBJ1-6; 7 nucleotides align to TRBD1. The receptor's source is a female donor with papillary thyroid cancer or a benign thyroid nodule (not recorded which). Some clones in this sample may be carry-over from other donors' samples. In DNA, the CDR3 is TGTGCCAGTCGGGACAGACGATATAATTCACCCCTCCACTTT. Its translation is CASRDRRYNSPLHF.